Listed here are 22 T cell receptor beta chains from one sample, sequenced in a study of blood T cell repertoires in COVID-19. TCRdb keeps only in-frame clones here, not all; method: immunoSEQ multiplex PCR. The sample shows about 100,000 clones, about 85% of them seen only once. The sample was peripheral blood. The receptors were sampled from a human donor in a cohort sampled during active COVID-19.

Points on this clone: Other nucleotide sequences in the sample specify the same CDR3. The gene calls are TRBV18 and TRBJ1-5; 9 nucleotides match TRBD1. V was pared by 3 bases and J by 4 bases, with 1 base of the junction left unmatched. Looked up from germline, CDR1 is KGHSH and CDR2 is LQKENI. The CDR3 contains 14 residues. The chain's CDR3 is CASSPGTGNQPQHF. CDR3 nucleotide sequence: TGTGCCAGCTCACCCGGGACAGGGAATCAGCCCCAGCATTTT.

The rearrangement uses TRBV7-9 and TRBJ2-3, with D maybe TRBD2 (5 bases). The V gene lost 6 bases and the J gene lost 7 bases, with 14 bases spanning the gap. The germline V gene encodes CDR1 SEHNR and CDR2 FQNEAQ (reference sequence). This CDR3 has 13 residues. CDR3 in amino acids: CASREGEGNTQYF. CDR3 DNA: TGTGCCAGCAGAGAGGGCGAGGGAAATACGCAGTATTTT.

The genes are TRBV7-2 and TRBJ2-6, with a tentative D call TRBD2 (5 bases). Trimming shortened V by 0 bases and J by 12 bases, and 12 bases separated the two germline ends. CDR3 length: 14 amino acids. CDR1 is SGHTA and CDR2 is FQGNSA in the germline V gene. The CDR3 protein is CASSLAPGSGVLTF. For the CDR3, the DNA is TGTGCCAGCAGCTTAGCGCCGGGATCGGGCGTCCTGACTTTC.

J is TRBJ2-1 and V is TRBV12-5; 12 positions match TRBD2. Losses at the gene ends were 2 bases for V and 9 bases for J; bases not matched to a gene: 5. CDR3 size: 15 residues. Germline-derived CDR1 and CDR2 are LGHNT and FRNRAP. CDR3 nucleotide sequence: TGTGCTAGTGGTTTGCGGACTAGCGGGATCTTTGAGCAGTTCTTC. Its protein is CASGLRTSGIFEQFF.

This sequence joins TRBV19 and TRBJ1-2, with D tentatively TRBD1 (5 bases). The V end lost 0 bases, the J end lost 6 bases, and 8 bases lay between the germline ends. CDR3 length equals 13 residues. Germline loops: CDR1 LNHDA, CDR2 SQIVND (reference sequence). The CDR3 DNA is TGTGCCAGTAGTATAGAGGGGCCCAATGGCTACACCTTC. This encodes CASSIEGPNGYTF.

J is TRBJ1-4 and V is TRBV12-3 or TRBV12-4; perhaps TRBD1 as D (6 bases). V lost 5 bases and J 8 bases, leaving 12 bases between the germline ends. The CDR3 has 13 amino acids. The CDR3 is CASSRQVLEKLFF. In nucleotides, the CDR3 is TGTGCCAGCAGTCGACAGGTATTGGAAAAACTGTTTTTT.

This clone was picked up one time. This chain links TRBV6-5 with TRBJ2-7, with 10 bases aligning to TRBD1. Per germline, CDR1 MNHEY and CDR2 SVGAGI. The CDR3 loop spans 15 amino acids. The J segment lost 0 bases and the V segment lost 6 bases, leaving 5 bases of the junction unmatched. The CDR3 is CASRVGQGSSYEQYF. The DNA for the CDR3 is TGTGCCAGCAGGGTGGGACAGGGGTCCTCCTACGAGCAGTACTTC.

DNA for the CDR3: TGTGCCAGCCTGACAGGGTCTGAAGCTTTCTTT. Protein product: CASLTGSEAFF. The chain carries TRBV7-8 and TRBJ1-1; 7 bases are a match to TRBD1. Germline-derived CDR1 and CDR2 are SGHVS and FQNEAQ. This CDR3 contains 11 residues. V lost 8 bases and J lost 6; bases outside the gene matches: 3.

This chain uses TRBV9 with TRBJ2-3; 11 nucleotides line up with TRBD2. The CDR3 has 19 residues. From germline, CDR1 is SGDLS and CDR2 YYNGEE. V lost 0 bases to trimming and J lost 2 bases; unmatched junction nucleotides: 11. CDR3 nucleotides: TGTGCCAGCAGCGTAGGACTAGCGGGGAGCCCTCACCCCACAGATACGCAGTATTTT. This codes for CASSVGLAGSPHPTDTQYF.

The V call is TRBV4-1, the J call TRBJ1-1; no reliable D call. Per germline, CDR1 MGHRA and CDR2 YSYEKL. There are 15 residues in the CDR3. Trimming took 4 bases from V and 0 from J, leaving 12 bases between them. DNA of the CDR3: TGCGCCAGCAGCCTGCAGTCAGCGATGAACACTGAAGCTTTCTTT. The encoded protein is CASSLQSAMNTEAFF.

The J gene is TRBJ2-7, the V gene TRBV10-1, with 7 bases matching TRBD1. This CDR3 is built from 15 residues. The junction had 5 bases not matched to a gene; V was cut back by 0 bases and J by 3 bases. Germline CDR1 WNHNN, CDR2 SYGVQD (reference sequence). The CDR3 bases are TGCGCCAGCAGTGAGTCAAGGACAGGCCTCTACGAGCAGTACTTC. It yields the protein CASSESRTGLYEQYF.

The CDR3 sequence: CASSPQLSYGYTF. CDR3 DNA: TGTGCCAGCAGTCCCCAACTATCCTATGGCTACACCTTC. The chain employs TRBV12-3 or TRBV12-4 and TRBJ1-2; D gene uncertain. The CDR3 sequence is 13 residues long. Trimming removed 5 bases at V and 4 bases at J, with 11 bases between.

This clone was detected only once. The chain carries TRBV7-9 and TRBJ1-2; possibly TRBD1 for D (6 bases). This CDR3 has 14 residues. With 3 bases removed from V and 7 bases from J, the gap between germline ends came to 15 bases. CDR1 is SEHNR and CDR2 is FQNEAQ in the germline V gene (reference sequence). CDR3 sequence reads: CASSFGEGVSGYTF. The CDR3 nucleotides are TGTGCCAGCAGCTTTGGGGAGGGGGTCAGTGGCTACACCTTC.

V usage is TRBV28 and J usage is TRBJ1-1; D not certain. The CDR3 spans 14 residues. Germline values: CDR1 MDHEN, CDR2 SYDVKM. Trimming took 8 bases from V and 7 from J, leaving 20 bases between them. The CDR3 bases are TGTGCCAGCTCAACCCCGGCGGTATCTAATGAAGCTTTCTTT. Translated, it gives CASSTPAVSNEAFF.

V and J are TRBV7-2 and TRBJ1-6; D is unclear. The CDR3 has 12 amino acids. CDR1 SGHTA and CDR2 FQGNSA come from the germline V gene. V was clipped by 5 bases and J by 13 bases, with 12 bases between them. CDR3 sequence reads: CASSNPGSPLHF. The CDR3 region has the DNA TGTGCCAGCAGCAACCCGGGTTCCCCCCTCCACTTT. Variable domain in full (rest from reference TRBV7-2 and TRBJ1-6): GAGVSQSPSNKVTEKGKDVELRCDPISGHTALYWYRQSLGQGLEFLIYFQGNSAPDKSGLPSDRFSAERTGGSVSTLTIQRTQQEDSAVYLCASSNPGSPLHFGNGTRLTVT.

V gene TRBV5-8 combines with J gene TRBJ1-4, with D uncertain. Germline V gene sequence: CDR1 SGHTS, CDR2 YDEGEE. The CDR3 loop spans 14 amino acids. Trimming stripped 2 bases from V and 8 bases from J, with 13 bases between. The CDR3 spells CASSLGNAGEKLFF. CDR3 DNA: TGTGCCAGCAGCTTAGGCAACGCCGGGGAAAAACTGTTTTTT.

The chain employs TRBV13 and TRBJ1-6; 9 bases agree with TRBD1. The CDR3 is made up of 15 amino acids. Unmatched junction bases numbered 6, after V lost 3 bases and J lost 9 bases. Germline-derived CDR1 and CDR2 are PRHDT and FYEKMQ (reference sequence). The CDR3 coding sequence is TGTGCCAGCAGCTTGCCGGGACAGGGTATTTCACCCCTCCACTTT. Amino acid sequence: CASSLPGQGISPLHF.

The chain carries TRBV5-4 and TRBJ1-2; 8 nucleotides align to TRBD1. This CDR3 is built from 13 residues. V gave up 3 bases and J gave up 4 bases; unmatched junction bases: 2. Germline V gene sequence: CDR1 SGHNT, CDR2 YYREEE (reference sequence). The CDR3 protein is CASSWDRFYGYTF. The CDR3 DNA sequence: TGTGCCAGCAGCTGGGACAGGTTCTATGGCTACACCTTC. The entire variable domain, with the rest obtained from reference TRBV5-4 and TRBJ1-2, is as follows: ETGVTQSPTHLIKTRGQQVTLRCSSQSGHNTVSWYQQALGQGPQFIFQYYREEENGRGNFPPRFSGLQFPNYSSELNVNALELDDSALYLCASSWDRFYGYTFGSGTRLTVV.

V is TRBV15 and J is TRBJ1-2; D might be TRBD1 (5 bases). The CDR3 loop spans 13 amino acids. V was pared by 0 bases and J by 8 bases, with 10 bases between. Germline lookup yields CDR1 LNHNV and CDR2 YYDKDF (reference sequence). The CDR3 DNA follows: TGTGCCACCAGCAGAGAGAACAGGAACGGCTACACCTTC. It encodes CATSRENRNGYTF.

V and J are TRBV19 and TRBJ1-5, with a possible D match to TRBD1 (5 bases). Germline CDR1 LNHDA, CDR2 SQIVND (reference sequence). The V end lost 8 bases, the J end lost 9 bases, and 17 bases lay between the germline ends. CDR3 length: 13 amino acids. The CDR3 nucleotides read TGTGCCAGTCAAGACAGCGGGATTGGGCCCCAGCATTTT. Its translation is CASQDSGIGPQHF. The full variable domain, its missing parts supplied by reference TRBV19 and TRBJ1-5, is DGGITQSPKYLFRKEGQNVTLSCEQNLNHDAMYWYRQDPGQGLRLIYYSQIVNDFQKGDIAEGYSVSREKKESFPLTVTSAQKNPTAFYLCASQDSGIGPQHFGDGTRLSIL.

This chain's CDR3 is CASSTPTGGPYGYTF. CDR3 DNA: TGTGCCAGCAGCACCCCGACAGGGGGGCCCTATGGCTACACCTTC. The chain employs TRBV7-2 and TRBJ1-2; the match to TRBD1 covers 9 bases. Germline V gene data show CDR1 as SGHTA and CDR2 as FQGNSA. There are 15 residues in the CDR3. Losses at the gene ends were 5 bases for V and 4 bases for J; bases not matched to a gene: 8.

The rearrangement joins TRBV29-1 to TRBJ1-1; 7 bases match TRBD1. Trimming at V came to 6 bases and at J to 2 bases, leaving 9 bases not matched to a gene. The CDR3 loop spans 14 amino acids. Germline values: CDR1 SQVTM, CDR2 ANQGSEA. CDR3 amino acids: CSVRPGTDNTEAFF. The CDR3 nucleotides read TGCAGCGTCCGTCCCGGGACAGACAACACTGAAGCTTTCTTT.